This TCR beta chain comes out of a study of cytomegalovirus exposure and HLA in healthy donors. Study summary: Among the roughly 370 genotyped donors, about 81% were placed in the Caucasian-associated ancestry cluster. Study-wide results and caveats: In an earlier analysis, most TCR beta V segments were productive about 90% or about 30% of the time.

Regarding donors, all were healthy bone marrow donors. In regard to this clone: Its antigen is undetermined.

Primers: 60 Vbeta forward and 13 Jbeta reverse. Sequenced by immunoSEQ multiplex PCR; TCRdb stores in-frame clones only, minus some. Altogether about 70,000 clones are present, 75% to 90% being singletons, with the ten largest covering roughly 2%. This TCR derives from a woman younger than 45 in good health and CMV-seronegative. The sample was PBMCs.

In DNA form, the CDR3 reads TGTGCCAGTAGTCAACAGAATTCTGGAAACACCATATATTTT. It is translated as CASSQQNSGNTIYF. V and J are TRBV19 and TRBJ1-3; unclear D gene. The CDR3 covers 14 residues. V lost 5 bases to trimming and J lost 1 base, with 9 bases between them. CDR1 is LNHDA and CDR2 is SQIVND in the germline V gene (reference sequence).